The 17 T cell receptor beta chains presented below share a single source sample, sequenced in a study of T cell repertoires in cytomegalovirus infection. The antigens of these receptors remain unknown. Each CDR3 protein gets one entry after TCRdb re-called the reads with MiXCR. This table holds approximately 590,000 distinct CDR3 sequences, about 40% found once. The sample here was cultured PBMCs, taken from culture after CMV antigen stimulation. The origin of the receptors is a human donor in good health (CMV status not recorded). Some clones in this sample may be carry-over from other donors' samples.

The genes are TRBV12-5 and TRBJ2-2; D tentatively reads TRBD1 or TRBD2 (6 bases each). V lost 10 bases, J lost 4 bases, and 19 bases lay in between. This CDR3 is 15 amino acids long. Germline-derived CDR1 and CDR2 are LGHNT and FRNRAP. The DNA of the CDR3 is TGTGCTAATACTAAATGGGGGGCCGGCACCGGGGAGCTGTTTTTT. Its translation: CANTKWGAGTGELFF.

This chain links TRBV7-4 with TRBJ1-6; 7 bases fit TRBD1. V dropped 2 bases and J dropped 10; count of bases not matched to a gene: 8. The CDR3 has 15 amino acids. Germline-derived CDR1 and CDR2 are SGHVT and SQSDAQ. The DNA for the CDR3 is TGTGCCAGCAGCTTAATGGCAGGGGGGTACTCACCCCTCCACTTT. Its protein is CASSLMAGGYSPLHF.

This sequence joins TRBV4-2 and TRBJ1-2, with TRBD1 identical over 9 bases. CDR3 length: 14 residues. Germline loops: CDR1 LGHNA, CDR2 YNFKEQ. V was clipped by 4 bases and J by 7 bases; unmatched bases: 7. CDR3: CASSRPGQGGGYTF. The CDR3 coding sequence is TGTGCCAGCAGCCGACCGGGACAGGGTGGTGGCTACACCTTC.

The V gene is TRBV7-8, the J gene TRBJ2-7; 12 bases are shared with TRBD2. This CDR3 region has 19 residues. Germline assignment: CDR1 SGHVS and CDR2 FQNEAQ. Trimming took 1 base from V and 3 from J; bases not matched to a gene: 13. CDR3 in DNA: TGTGCCAGCAGCTTAGTCCCGGTGACTAGCGGGAGATTCCTCTACGAGCAGTACTTC. It translates to CASSLVPVTSGRFLYEQYF. Together with reference TRBV7-8 and TRBJ2-7, the CDR3 gives the full variable domain: GAGVSQSPRYKVAKRGQDVALRCDPISGHVSLFWYQQALGQGPEFLTYFQNEAQLDKSGLPSDRFFAERPEGSVSTLKIQRTQQEDSAVYLCASSLVPVTSGRFLYEQYFGPGTRLTVT.

The chain links TRBV20-1 to TRBJ2-5; D is unclear. V shed 6 bases and J shed 1 base, with 15 bases lying between them. Germline V gene data show CDR1 as DFQATT and CDR2 as SNEGSKA (reference sequence). This CDR3 is built from 14 residues. The CDR3 reads CSASRLESQETQYF. Here the CDR3 DNA reads TGCAGTGCCAGCCGCCTGGAGAGCCAAGAGACCCAGTACTTC.

This clonotype was detected only a few times. The gene calls are TRBV7-2 and TRBJ2-6, with D perhaps TRBD1 (6 bases). The V and J ends lost 5 bases and 0 bases respectively, with 11 bases between them. The V gene's germline CDR1 is SGHTA and CDR2 FQGNSA. The CDR3 consists of 16 residues. For the CDR3, the DNA is TGTGCCAGCAGCCTCAACAGGGCCTCTGGGGCCAACGTCCTGACTTTC. Residues: CASSLNRASGANVLTF.

J is TRBJ2-3 and V is TRBV7-9; D uncertain. CDR1 is SEHNR and CDR2 is FQNEAQ in the germline V gene (reference sequence). This CDR3 contains 13 residues. Deletions cut 6 bases from V and 6 bases from J, with 13 bases between. The CDR3 region has the DNA TGTGCCAGCAGACCCAAGAACGACGATACGCAGTATTTT. Translation: CASRPKNDDTQYF.

The chain is built from TRBV29-1 and TRBJ2-7; TRBD2 might be the D (7 bases). V was shortened by 4 bases and J by 13 bases, with 17 bases between the two germline ends. Germline V CDR1 and CDR2: SQVTM, ANQGSEA. The CDR3 has 11 amino acids. The CDR3 nucleotides read TGCAGCGTTGTCGAGGGGGGGAGAGTATACTTC. The encoded protein is CSVVEGGRVYF.

The gene calls are TRBV19 and TRBJ2-7; D is possibly TRBD1 (6 bases). The germline V gene encodes CDR1 LNHDA and CDR2 SQIVND (reference sequence). The V and J ends lost 9 bases and 4 bases respectively, with 22 bases between them. The CDR3 totals 15 residues. Written as DNA, the CDR3 is TGTGCCAGCAGGCGGGCAGGGGCTGGCAGGTACGAGCAGTACTTC. This codes for CASRRAGAGRYEQYF.

This clonotype came up many times. The chain employs TRBV7-2 and TRBJ2-5; possibly TRBD1 for D (6 bases). CDR3 length: 17 residues. CDR1 and CDR2 from the germline V gene are SGHTA and FQGNSA. Trimming stripped 1 base from V and 2 bases from J, with 17 bases between. The CDR3 DNA reads as TGTGCCAGCAGCTTAGATGGGACAACCTATCTACAAGAGACCCAGTACTTC. It yields the protein CASSLDGTTYLQETQYF.

This clonotype occurred a few times. This rearrangement joins TRBV6-1 to TRBJ1-6; D call uncertain. Germline assignment: CDR1 MNHNS and CDR2 SASEGT. CDR3 length equals 17 residues. V was trimmed by 5 bases and J by 6 bases, leaving 20 bases between them. This CDR3 is CASSYSPPGGANSPLHF. The CDR3 DNA reads TGTGCCAGCAGTTATAGCCCCCCAGGAGGCGCTAATTCACCCCTCCACTTT.

The chain combines TRBV7-9 with TRBJ2-6; 7 bases agree with TRBD2. The V gene's germline CDR1 is SEHNR and CDR2 FQNEAQ (reference sequence). Trimming cost V 5 bases and J 0 bases; bases outside gene matches: 13. The CDR3 totals 19 residues. CDR3 DNA: TGTGCCAGCAGCCCGGGGCTAGCGGCCGTAAGCTCTGGGGCCAACGTCCTGACTTTC. This encodes CASSPGLAAVSSGANVLTF. The full variable domain, in which reference TRBV7-9 and TRBJ2-6 provide the parts outside the CDR3, is DTGVSQNPRHKITKRGQNVTFRCDPISEHNRLYWYRQTLGQGPEFLTYFQNEAQLEKSRLLSDRFSAERPKGSFSTLEIQRTEQGDSAMYLCASSPGLAAVSSGANVLTFGAGSRLTVL.

The chain combines TRBV6-1 with TRBJ1-4, with TRBD1 as a possible D gene (6 bases). This CDR3 has 16 residues. The V end was cut by 8 bases, the J end by 0 bases, with 16 bases between. CDR1 is MNHNS and CDR2 is SASEGT in the germline V gene. The CDR3 protein is CASGAGTPATNEKLFF. CDR3 nucleotide sequence: TGTGCCAGCGGGGCCGGGACACCCGCAACTAATGAAAAACTGTTTTTT.

The V and J genes are TRBV7-9 and TRBJ1-4, with a tentative D call TRBD1 (6 bases). Germline V gene data show CDR1 as SEHNR and CDR2 as FQNEAQ (reference sequence). The CDR3 covers 15 residues. V dropped 3 bases and J dropped 7 bases, with 15 bases sitting between them. The CDR3 nucleotides are TGTGCCAGCAGCTTCGGGGGGGCGAGCGGTGAAAAACTGTTTTTT. It encodes CASSFGGASGEKLFF.

The CDR3 coding sequence is TGTGCCAGCAGCTCCTCAGGGGACAACACCGGCAATCAGCCCCAGCATTTT. Residues: CASSSSGDNTGNQPQHF. The gene calls are TRBV7-1 and TRBJ1-5, with TRBD1 as a possible D gene (6 bases). Being an ORF, TRBV7-1 has a function that is uncertain. V lost 3 bases and J 2 bases, leaving 17 bases between the germline ends. CDR3 length equals 17 residues.

The table lists this clonotype with a few counts. The chain joins TRBV7-2 to TRBJ1-2, with D tentatively TRBD1 (5 bases). Trimming left V 1 base short and J 13 bases short, with 13 bases between. Germline values: CDR1 SGHTA, CDR2 FQGNSA. The CDR3 sequence is 12 residues long. The CDR3 DNA sequence: TGTGCCAGCAGCTTAGAGGGGCCTCGGGGCACCTTC. This translates into CASSLEGPRGTF.

J is TRBJ1-5 and V is TRBV27; TRBD1 might be the D (5 bases). The germline V gene has CDR1 MNHEY and CDR2 SMNVEV (reference sequence). V was trimmed by 4 bases and J by 2 bases, leaving 12 bases between them. This CDR3 is 15 amino acids long. The CDR3 spells CASSSRWGGNQPQHF. The CDR3 DNA sequence: TGTGCCAGCAGTTCACGCTGGGGGGGCAATCAGCCCCAGCATTTT.